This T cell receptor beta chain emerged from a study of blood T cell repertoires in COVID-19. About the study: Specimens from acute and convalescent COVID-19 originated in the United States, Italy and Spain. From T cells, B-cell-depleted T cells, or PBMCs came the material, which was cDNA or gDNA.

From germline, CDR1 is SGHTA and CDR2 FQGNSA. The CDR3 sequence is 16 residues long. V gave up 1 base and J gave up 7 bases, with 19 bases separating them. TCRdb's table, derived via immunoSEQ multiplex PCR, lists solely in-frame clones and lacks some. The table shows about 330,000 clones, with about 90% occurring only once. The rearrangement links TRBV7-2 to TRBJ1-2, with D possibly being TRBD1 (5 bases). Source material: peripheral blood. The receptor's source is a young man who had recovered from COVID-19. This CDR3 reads CASSLVVSGREGGYTF. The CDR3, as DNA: TGTGCCAGCAGCTTAGTAGTATCGGGCAGGGAGGGTGGCTACACCTTC. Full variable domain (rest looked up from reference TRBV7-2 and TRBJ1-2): GAGVSQSPSNKVTEKGKDVELRCDPISGHTALYWYRQSLGQGLEFLIYFQGNSAPDKSGLPSDRFSAERTGGSVSTLTIQRTQQEDSAVYLCASSLVVSGREGGYTFGSGTRLTVV.